The 27 T cell receptor beta chains reported below all come from one sample, sequenced in a study of immune evolution from preneoplasia to lung adenocarcinoma. Generated by immunoSEQ multiplex PCR, the TCRdb table keeps only in-frame clones and is missing some. The sample consists of around 25,000 clones, roughly 74% of them appearing once. The sample comprised FFPE invasive lung adenocarcinoma tissue. These receptors were collected from a person in their sixties or seventies with invasive lung adenocarcinoma. Some clones in this sample may be carry-over from other donors' samples.

The CDR3 sequence is CASSDSGTGSYNEQFF. In nucleotides, the CDR3 is TGTGCCAGCAGTGACTCGGGGACTGGCTCCTACAATGAGCAGTTCTTC. The rearrangement links TRBV6-4 to TRBJ2-1; possible D gene TRBD2, 6 bases. V dropped 0 bases and J dropped 0 bases, with 9 bases sitting between them. The CDR3 length is 16 residues. Germline assignment: CDR1 MRHNA and CDR2 SNTAGT.

This clone has more than one count but fewer than ten. The chain employs TRBV7-8 and TRBJ1-5; possible D gene TRBD1, 6 bases. Germline CDR1 and CDR2: SGHVS and FQNEAQ. The length of the CDR3 is 15 residues. Trimming took 0 bases from V and 5 from J, leaving 11 bases between them. CDR3 sequence: CASSLANRVDQPQHF. The CDR3 coding sequence is TGTGCCAGCAGCTTAGCGAACAGGGTGGATCAGCCCCAGCATTTT.

The chain combines TRBV11-3 with TRBJ2-6; TRBD1 might be the D (6 bases). CDR3 length: 17 residues. V lost 9 bases, J lost 0 bases, and 18 bases lay in between. Germline V gives CDR1 SGHNT, CDR2 YENEEA. CDR3 sequence reads: CASCRRGINSGANVLTF. The CDR3 DNA reads as TGTGCCAGTTGTCGAAGGGGGATTAACTCTGGGGCCAACGTCCTGACTTTC.

The chain has TRBV11-2 and TRBJ1-3; a possible D gene is TRBD1 (5 bases). The CDR3 is made up of 14 amino acids. V was trimmed by 5 bases and J by 3 bases, leaving 11 bases between them. Germline V gives CDR1 SGHAT, CDR2 FQNNGV. As DNA, the CDR3 is TGTGCCAGCAGCCGAATCGGGGGTGGAAACACCATATATTTT. Translation: CASSRIGGGNTIYF.

The gene calls are TRBV11-2 and TRBJ2-7; 7 bases match TRBD2. This CDR3 comprises 15 residues. CDR1 is SGHAT, CDR2 FQNNGV, per germline. The V gene end was trimmed by 5 bases and the J gene end by 3 bases; junction bases not matched to a gene: 10. The CDR3 coding sequence is TGTGCCAGCAGCAAAACGGGGGGTAGCGGCTACGAGCAGTACTTC. The encoded protein is CASSKTGGSGYEQYF.

The chain joins TRBV5-1 to TRBJ1-1; maybe TRBD1 (6 bases). The germline V gene has CDR1 SGHRS and CDR2 YFSETQ. The V and J ends lost 4 bases and 3 bases respectively, with 13 bases between them. The CDR3 runs to 14 residues. The CDR3 spells CASSRGEEHTEAFF. DNA of the CDR3: TGCGCCAGCAGCAGGGGGGAAGAGCACACTGAAGCTTTCTTT.

By share, this clone counts as medium-sized (0.01 to 0.1%). The chain is built from TRBV6-4 and TRBJ2-3; D is perhaps TRBD1 or TRBD2 (5 bases each). The CDR3 spans 14 residues. In germline, CDR1 is MRHNA, CDR2 SNTAGT. Trimming pared 4 bases from V and 6 bases from J, leaving 14 bases between. In DNA, the CDR3 is TGTGCCAGCAGTGCCACACCCGAGGGGGATACGCAGTATTTT. Translation gives CASSATPEGDTQYF.

This clone has a handful of counts. This chain uses TRBV19 with TRBJ2-7, with 7 bases lining up with TRBD1. CDR1 is LNHDA and CDR2 is SQIVND in the germline V gene (reference sequence). Trimming at V came to 4 bases and at J to 0 bases, leaving 3 bases not matched to a gene. CDR3 size: 14 residues. The DNA of the CDR3 is TGTGCCAGTAGTACGACAGGGAGCTCCTACGAGCAGTACTTC. The encoded protein is CASSTTGSSYEQYF.

This chain connects TRBV19 to TRBJ2-1, with a tentative D call TRBD2 (5 bases). The germline V gene has CDR1 LNHDA and CDR2 SQIVND (reference sequence). Between the trimmed V and J ends, which lost 2 bases and 4 bases, there was a span of 12 bases. The CDR3 is 15 residues long. For the CDR3, the DNA is TGTGCCAGTAGTATACGAGGGAGCCGGTACAATGAGCAGTTCTTC. Translating gives CASSIRGSRYNEQFF.

J is TRBJ2-7 and V is TRBV28; weak D call: TRBD2 (6 bases). The CDR3 totals 14 residues. Trimming shortened V by 6 bases and J by 1 base, and 13 bases separated the two germline ends. The germline CDR1 and CDR2 sequences are MDHEN and SYDVKM. The CDR3 protein is CASRSGGLSYEQYF. CDR3 coding DNA: TGTGCCAGCAGATCCGGGGGACTTTCCTACGAGCAGTACTTC. The full variable domain, in which reference TRBV28 and TRBJ2-7 provide the parts outside the CDR3, is DVKVTQSSRYLVKRTGEKVFLECVQDMDHENMFWYRQDPGLGLRLIYFSYDVKMKEKGDIPEGYSVSREKKERFSLILESASTNQTSMYLCASRSGGLSYEQYFGPGTRLTVT.

The table lists this clone with a few counts. This rearrangement joins TRBV7-3 to TRBJ2-1, with 7 positions matching TRBD1. V shed 0 bases, J shed 7 bases, and the junction held 6 bases outside the gene matches. The CDR3 consists of 15 residues. Germline CDR1 is SGHTA and CDR2 is FQGTGA. CDR3 amino acids: CASSLTGTVINEQFF. The CDR3 nucleotides are TGTGCCAGCAGCTTAACAGGGACAGTCATTAATGAGCAGTTCTTC.

V and J are TRBV28 and TRBJ1-2; 7 nucleotides agree with TRBD1. J was trimmed by 4 bases and V by 5 bases; bases with no gene match: 7. Germline CDR1 is MDHEN and CDR2 is SYDVKM. The CDR3 has 14 residues. CDR3 sequence: CASSLGQRIYGYTF. The CDR3 nucleotides read TGTGCCAGCAGTCTGGGACAGCGTATCTATGGCTACACCTTC.

This clone was recorded a few times. The chain recombines TRBV18 with TRBJ2-2, with 7 bases matching TRBD2. CDR3 length: 16 amino acids. After removal of 0 bases from V and 3 bases from J, the junction contained 4 bases not matched to a gene. Looked up from germline, CDR1 is KGHSH and CDR2 is LQKENI. The CDR3 loop reads CASSPPGGTYTGELFF. CDR3 in DNA: TGTGCCAGCTCACCACCGGGGGGGACCTACACCGGGGAGCTGTTTTTT.

This chain links TRBV9 with TRBJ2-2; 8 bases are shared with TRBD1. J gave up 6 bases and V 3 bases, and 4 bases lay outside the gene matches. From germline, CDR1 is SGDLS and CDR2 YYNGEE. The CDR3 sequence is 14 residues long. This CDR3 is CASSASQGAGELFF. The CDR3 nucleotides read TGTGCCAGCAGCGCCTCACAGGGGGCCGGGGAGCTGTTTTTT.

The rearrangement uses TRBV19 and TRBJ1-3; TRBD1 matches 7 bases. This CDR3 is 16 amino acids long. The germline V gene encodes CDR1 LNHDA and CDR2 SQIVND (reference sequence). V was pared by 7 bases and J by 0 bases, with 9 bases of the junction left unmatched. The CDR3 region is CASKREGANSGNTIYF. The CDR3 DNA sequence: TGTGCCAGTAAACGGGAGGGGGCAAACTCTGGAAACACCATATATTTT.

A word on this clone: One end of the junction does not line up with germline, which may come from a read error. The chain has TRBV20-1 and TRBJ2-5, with D tentatively TRBD2 (5 bases). The CDR3 spans 11 residues. Germline V gene sequence: CDR1 DFQATT, CDR2 SNEGSKA (reference sequence). CDR3 protein: CSARAWEIQYF. In DNA, the CDR3 is TGCAGTGCTAGAGCATGGGAGATCCAGTACTTC.

The chain links TRBV7-9 to TRBJ2-7; tentative D call: TRBD2 (6 bases). CDR3 length: 17 amino acids. Trimming removed 2 bases from V and 5 bases from J, with 22 bases in between. The germline CDR1 and CDR2 sequences are SEHNR and FQNEAQ (reference sequence). This CDR3 is CASSLSRGFELRNEQYF. In DNA form, the CDR3 reads TGTGCCAGCAGCTTAAGCCGGGGGTTTGAACTAAGGAACGAGCAGTACTTC.

The CDR3 sequence is CASSKGGAGDRTDTQYF. The CDR3 nucleotides read TGTGCCAGCAGCAAGGGCGGGGCAGGGGATAGGACAGATACGCAGTATTTT. V and J are TRBV7-9 and TRBJ2-3; D might be TRBD1 or TRBD2, each matching 6 bases. The V gene's germline CDR1 is SEHNR and CDR2 FQNEAQ (reference sequence). V lost 5 bases and J 3 bases, leaving 21 bases between the germline ends. This CDR3 is built from 17 residues.

The chain recombines TRBV5-4 with TRBJ2-5; no clear D gene. CDR1 SGHNT and CDR2 YYREEE come from the germline V gene (reference sequence). V was shortened by 0 bases and J by 9 bases, with 15 bases between the two germline ends. The CDR3 has 14 amino acids. The CDR3 loop reads CASSLDKAVGSQYF. CDR3 bases: TGTGCCAGCAGCTTGGATAAGGCCGTGGGCTCCCAGTACTTC.

The rearrangement links TRBV2 to TRBJ2-7; TRBD1 matches at 8 bases. Germline loops: CDR1 SNHLY, CDR2 FYNNEI. There are 18 residues in the CDR3. Trimming removed 6 bases from V and 3 bases from J; junction bases left unmatched: 19. Here the CDR3 reads CASRRDRTGSFGSYEQYF. The CDR3 DNA follows: TGTGCCAGCAGGCGGGACAGGACAGGGTCCTTCGGAAGCTACGAGCAGTACTTC.

This rearrangement joins TRBV4-2 to TRBJ1-2, with 10 bases lining up with TRBD1. This CDR3 region has 14 residues. The germline CDR1 and CDR2 sequences are LGHNA and YNFKEQ. V gave up 7 bases and J gave up 2 bases; unmatched junction bases: 4. The CDR3 region has the DNA TGTGCCAGCACCCTGGGACAGGGGAACTATGGCTACACCTTC. It translates to CASTLGQGNYGYTF.

The CDR3 coding sequence is TGTGCCAGCAGCTTGAGGCTGCTGAGCTCCTACGAGCAGTACTTC. Translation: CASSLRLLSSYEQYF. V is TRBV5-5 and J is TRBJ2-7, with D unresolved. The CDR3 runs 15 residues. The germline CDR1 and CDR2 sequences are SGHKS and YYEKEE (reference sequence). The V and J ends lost 1 base and 0 bases respectively, with 11 bases between them.

The chain carries TRBV5-5 and TRBJ2-5, with 8 bases identical to TRBD2. The CDR3 totals 15 residues. V gave up 1 base and J gave up 5 bases; unmatched junction bases: 7. The germline gives CDR1 SGHKS, CDR2 YYEKEE (reference sequence). The CDR3 reads CASSLRLASRETQYF. DNA for the CDR3: TGTGCCAGCAGCTTGCGACTAGCGTCCCGGGAGACCCAGTACTTC.

V and J are TRBV5-1 and TRBJ2-3, with D perhaps TRBD1 (6 bases). The germline CDR1 and CDR2 sequences are SGHRS and YFSETQ. The CDR3 loop spans 15 amino acids. V was clipped by 2 bases and J by 8 bases, with 18 bases between them. The CDR3 spells CASSLGGHKQTTQYF. The CDR3 DNA follows: TGCGCCAGCAGCTTAGGGGGTCATAAACAGACTACGCAGTATTTT. Supplemented by reference TRBV5-1 and TRBJ2-3, the full variable domain reads KAGVTQTPRYLIKTRGQQVTLSCSPISGHRSVSWYQQTPGQGLQFLFEYFSETQRNKGNFPGRFSGRQFSNSRSEMNVSTLELGDSALYLCASSLGGHKQTTQYFGPGTRLTVL.

The chain couples TRBV5-4 to TRBJ2-5; TRBD1 matches 9 bases. The CDR3 totals 15 residues. The germline V gene encodes CDR1 SGHNT and CDR2 YYREEE (reference sequence). V lost 0 bases, J lost 5 bases, and 5 bases stayed unmatched. The CDR3: CASSLAPGTGETQYF. The CDR3 DNA is TGTGCCAGCAGCTTGGCCCCGGGGACAGGGGAGACCCAGTACTTC.

The rearrangement joins TRBV28 to TRBJ2-3; no clear D gene. Germline CDR1 MDHEN, CDR2 SYDVKM. This CDR3 has 12 residues. Trimming shortened V by 6 bases and J by 2 bases, and 6 bases separated the two germline ends. CDR3 protein: CASSRFTDTQYF. In DNA, the CDR3 is TGTGCCAGCAGCCGTTTCACAGATACGCAGTATTTT.

CDR3 region: CASSGEAGGYNEQFF. In nucleotides, the CDR3 is TGTGCCAGCAGTGGGGAAGCGGGAGGGTACAATGAGCAGTTCTTC. This chain links TRBV2 with TRBJ2-1, with 10 bases that match TRBD2. The CDR3 extends over 15 amino acids. Germline trimming cut 4 bases from V and 4 bases from J; bases unmatched to any gene: 4. Germline CDR1 SNHLY, CDR2 FYNNEI.